This note documents a single TCR beta chain sequence. Its antigen is not yet known. Base qualities are not at hand, and no much larger clone is one base apart. The data derive from a study of blood T cell repertoires in COVID-19 (dated by TCRdb to 2018 to 2020). In the study overall: The collaborator samples originated in the United States, Italy and Spain and spanned the acute and convalescent phases of COVID-19. The material from the prospective study consisted of cDNA or gDNA derived from T cells, B-cell-depleted T cells, or PBMCs. Samples came from the ongoing ImmuneRACE study (first 160 participants) plus 1,254 subjects from 6 global collaborators. Where HLA class I and class II types were available, the types were taken from metadata supplied by the sample provider, not from assay-based typing. The repertoires were released in a freely available public database meant as a resource for research on the immune response to SARS-CoV-2. Sample metadata almost always included a de-identified subject ID, COVID-19 status, age in years and sex. Deeply sampled blood TCRbeta repertoires from subjects exposed to, actively infected with, or recovered from COVID-19 were included in the dataset.

Study-wide conclusions, independent of this receptor: The amount of clinical and demographic metadata varied by source and participant and was provided uncurated.

TCRbeta CDR3 regions were amplified from genomic DNA by means of the immunoSEQ Assay, a bias-controlled multiplex PCR. On the authors' methods: The number of nucleated cells in each sample was estimated by amplification of reference gene primers within the assay. Sequence reads were collapsed and filtered to measure the absolute abundance of every unique TCRbeta CDR3 rearrangement. For each sample, productive Simpson clonality was calculated as the square root of Simpson's diversity index across productive rearrangements. TCRdb retrieved this table from immuneACCESS and kept in-frame rearrangements only. Not all clones are present; in checked studies, unresolved V genes account for under half, and no reason is known for the remainder. The DNA was the basis for D and trimming; V, J and clone size are from that table. A total of some 150,000 clones appear in this sample, approximately 86% of them only once. Under 7% of the sample is in the top ten clones.

Each collaborating institution followed its own protocols to collect whole blood in K2EDTA tubes. For TCRbeta analysis, collaborators shipped samples as frozen whole blood, isolated PBMCs, or DNA extracted from either of those sample types. A distance of 15 bases separates the germline ends of V and J, which lose 2 bases and 8 bases respectively. According to the germline V gene, CDR1 reads WSHSY and CDR2 reads SAAADI. The CDR3 covers 15 residues, taking in both the cysteine and the phenylalanine. The CDR3 DNA has 45 bases and is translated from base 1. The clonotype comes from a human donor in a cohort sampled during active COVID-19. The rearranged chain carries TRBV10-2 and TRBJ1-4; matching of 5 bases hints at TRBD1 as the D gene. The sequenced sample consisted of peripheral blood. The CDR3 in this case is CASSENSGGKEKLFF. The nucleotide sequence is given as TGCGCCAGCAGTGAGAACTCGGGGGGGAAGGAAAAACTGTTTTTT.